Listed here are 30 T cell receptor beta chains from one sample, sequenced in a study of T-cell reconstitution after alpha-beta-depleted transplantation in children (dated by TCRdb to about 2016). Library preparation used PCR. Sequencing used an Illumina HiSeq 2500. Molecular barcoding was employed in the preparation of TCR libraries, with unique molecular identifiers being used to normalize TCRbeta repertoire quantification. TCRdb took the public reads, trimmed them with fastp at Q25, ran MiXCR for clone calling and kept in-frame beta chains. CDR3 protein sequences are deduplicated, and each keeps its most common genes and DNA. In this sample the table shows around 670,000 distinct CDR3 sequences, roughly 13% of which occur a single time. Around 0.8% of the sample comes from the top ten. According to the study, the label for this sample's treatment or condition signals: allogeneic hematopoietic cell transplantation with graft depleted of TCRalphabeta T cells and CD19 B cells.

The source was PBMCs, collected before TCRalphabeta/CD19-depleted stem cell transplant. All receptors come from a girl aged 2-15 years with congenital amegakaryocytic thrombocytopenia, due to receive a stem cell transplant.

This clonotype was seen repeatedly, ten times or more. The J gene is TRBJ2-1, the V gene TRBV20-1; D call uncertain. This CDR3 comprises 13 residues. Germline assignment: CDR1 DFQATT and CDR2 SNEGSKA (reference sequence). Trimming took 1 base from V and 6 from J, leaving 10 bases between them. CDR3 sequence reads: CSARGALTNEQFF. As DNA, the CDR3 is TGCAGTGCTAGAGGGGCCCTCACCAATGAGCAGTTCTTC.

This clonotype occurred many times. V is TRBV29-1 and J is TRBJ1-1; no reliable D call. The CDR3 runs to 15 residues. The germline gives CDR1 SQVTM, CDR2 ANQGSEA. V dropped 7 bases and J dropped 0 bases, with 18 bases sitting between them. The CDR3 is CSAQKDIDMNTEAFF. Written as DNA, the CDR3 is TGCAGCGCCCAGAAAGACATCGACATGAACACTGAAGCTTTCTTT.

On this clonotype itself: Compared with germline, one end of the junction differs, possibly owing to a read error. This chain joins TRBV20-1 and TRBJ1-5; 10 bases are a match to TRBD1. CDR1 and CDR2 (germline): DFQATT, SNEGSKA (reference sequence). This CDR3 has 17 amino acids. The CDR3 DNA is TGCTGTGCTAGAGACGGGACAGGGGTGGCGCGCAATCAGCCCCAGCATTTT. It is translated as CCARDGTGVARNQPQHF.

The chain joins TRBV12-3 or TRBV12-4 to TRBJ2-3; TRBD1 matches 7 bases. The CDR3 has 14 residues. J gave up 2 bases and V 6 bases, and 5 bases lay outside the gene matches. CDR3 in amino acids: CASRQGQNTDTQYF. In DNA form, the CDR3 reads TGTGCCAGCAGGCAGGGACAGAACACAGATACGCAGTATTTT.

This clonotype has a handful of counts. The chain has TRBV5-6 and TRBJ2-1; no firm D call. The V end lost 2 bases, the J end lost 4 bases, and 7 bases lay between the germline ends. The CDR3 is made up of 13 amino acids. CDR1 and CDR2 (germline): SGHDT, YYEEEE. CDR3 nucleotides: TGTGCCAGCAGCTTTCAGGAATACAATGAGCAGTTCTTC. Protein sequence: CASSFQEYNEQFF.

This clonotype was seen at least ten times. V and J are TRBV5-1 and TRBJ2-1, with 11 bases aligning to TRBD2. Looked up from germline, CDR1 is SGHRS and CDR2 is YFSETQ. V lost 4 bases to trimming and J lost 10 bases; unmatched junction nucleotides: 7. The CDR3 sequence is 14 residues long. The CDR3 coding sequence is TGCGCCAGCAGCATCTCGGGACTAGCGGAAGAGCAGTTCTTC. It is translated as CASSISGLAEEQFF.

This clonotype has ten or more counts. The V gene is TRBV12-3 or TRBV12-4, the J gene TRBJ2-5; 7 bases match TRBD2. This CDR3 has 14 residues. Trimming at V came to 2 bases and at J to 3 bases, leaving 3 bases not matched to a gene. This CDR3 is CASSLRGGEETQYF. CDR3 bases: TGTGCCAGCAGTTTAAGGGGAGGGGAAGAGACCCAGTACTTC.

This clonotype came up many times. The genes are TRBV20-1 and TRBJ2-2, with unresolved D. Germline CDR1 is DFQATT and CDR2 is SNEGSKA (reference sequence). The V and J ends lost 3 bases and 2 bases respectively, with 4 bases between them. This CDR3 has 12 amino acids. The DNA for the CDR3 is TGCAGTGCTAGCGCCAACACCGGGGAGCTGTTTTTT. The encoded protein is CSASANTGELFF.

The chain carries TRBV7-9 and TRBJ2-7; 7 bases agree with TRBD1. Germline V gene data show CDR1 as SEHNR and CDR2 as FQNEAQ (reference sequence). This CDR3 region has 15 residues. The ends lost 5 bases at V and 5 bases at J; junction bases unmatched: 12. CDR3 in amino acids: CASSPVTGRYHEQYF. The CDR3 DNA reads TGTGCCAGCAGCCCCGTGACAGGGCGATACCACGAGCAGTACTTC.

The rearrangement uses TRBV14 and TRBJ2-3; no reliable D call. This CDR3 has 13 residues. Trimming removed 0 bases at V and 6 bases at J, with 7 bases between. CDR1 is SGHDN and CDR2 is FVKESK in the germline V gene. CDR3 DNA sequence: TGTGCCAGCAGCCAAGATTACAAGGATACGCAGTATTTT. Encoded protein: CASSQDYKDTQYF. The full variable domain, completed using reference TRBV14 and TRBJ2-3, is EAGVTQFPSHSVIEKGQTVTLRCDPISGHDNLYWYRRVMGKEIKFLLHFVKESKQDESGMPNNRFLAERTGGTYSTLKVQPAELEDSGVYFCASSQDYKDTQYFGPGTRLTVL.

This clonotype was observed a few times. This sequence joins TRBV7-9 and TRBJ2-1, with no clear D. The CDR3 sequence is 15 residues long. CDR1 and CDR2 from the germline V gene are SEHNR and FQNEAQ (reference sequence). V was clipped by 4 bases and J by 0 bases, with 10 bases between them. This CDR3 reads CASSWSLSSYNEQFF. For the CDR3, the DNA is TGTGCCAGCAGCTGGAGTCTAAGCTCCTACAATGAGCAGTTCTTC.

This clonotype was counted only a few times. V and J are TRBV6-1 and TRBJ2-1; 11 nucleotides match TRBD2. Unmatched junction bases numbered 13, after V lost 4 bases and J lost 5 bases. CDR1 and CDR2 (germline): MNHNS, SASEGT. The CDR3 totals 18 residues. The CDR3 sequence is CASSGISGGVGGDNEQFF. CDR3 nucleotide sequence: TGTGCCAGCAGTGGCATTAGCGGGGGGGTCGGTGGCGACAATGAGCAGTTCTTC.

This clonotype was recorded many times. The V and J genes are TRBV5-1 and TRBJ1-3, with D uncertain. Looked up from germline, CDR1 is SGHRS and CDR2 is YFSETQ. CDR3 length: 13 amino acids. V was cut by 0 bases and J by 4 bases, with 5 bases left in between. The CDR3 DNA follows: TGCGCCAGCAGCTTGGACGCGGGAAACACCATATATTTT. This gives the protein CASSLDAGNTIYF. Supplemented by reference TRBV5-1 and TRBJ1-3, the full variable domain reads KAGVTQTPRYLIKTRGQQVTLSCSPISGHRSVSWYQQTPGQGLQFLFEYFSETQRNKGNFPGRFSGRQFSNSRSEMNVSTLELGDSALYLCASSLDAGNTIYFGEGSWLTVV.

The rearrangement joins TRBV6-2 or TRBV6-3 to TRBJ2-1; D gene uncertain. CDR3 length equals 12 residues. Trimming removed 1 base at V and 14 bases at J, with 12 bases between. Germline loops: CDR1 MNHEY, CDR2 SVGEGT. The CDR3 is CASSYFWPPEFF. For the CDR3, the DNA is TGTGCCAGCAGTTACTTCTGGCCGCCGGAGTTCTTC.

This clonotype was counted at least ten times. The chain links TRBV12-3 or TRBV12-4 to TRBJ1-4, with a weak D call TRBD1 (5 bases). The V end was cut by 5 bases, the J end by 3 bases, with 13 bases between. This CDR3 is 15 amino acids long. In DNA, the CDR3 is TGTGCCAGCAGTCCTCCGGGGGGACCTAATGAAAAACTGTTTTTT. Translation: CASSPPGGPNEKLFF.

The CDR3 here is CASSLFVETQYF. CDR3 bases: TGTGCCAGCAGCCTATTCGTAGAGACCCAGTACTTC. This chain connects TRBV7-9 to TRBJ2-5; D unclear. With 5 bases removed from V and 4 bases from J, the gap between germline ends came to 8 bases. The CDR3 loop spans 12 amino acids. The germline V gene encodes CDR1 SEHNR and CDR2 FQNEAQ (reference sequence).

The V gene is TRBV7-8, the J gene TRBJ2-5; 7 bases agree with TRBD2. CDR1 is SGHVS, CDR2 FQNEAQ, per germline. V dropped 8 bases and J dropped 4; count of bases not matched to a gene: 4. The CDR3 consists of 12 residues. The CDR3 is CASGPSGETQYF. The DNA for the CDR3 is TGTGCCAGCGGGCCTAGCGGAGAGACCCAGTACTTC.

This clonotype was picked up a small number of times. The J gene is TRBJ2-5, the V gene TRBV11-2; no definite D call. Germline CDR1 reads SGHAT; CDR2 reads FQNNGV. The CDR3 spans 15 residues. V was shortened by 2 bases and J by 5 bases, with 15 bases between the two germline ends. CDR3 nucleotide sequence: TGTGCCAGCAGCTTACTATTTGGGATTAGGGAGACCCAGTACTTC. This translates into CASSLLFGIRETQYF.

This clonotype was observed a handful of times. The chain is built from TRBV28 and TRBJ2-3; D ambiguous. Trimming took off 2 bases at V and 2 bases at J, with 11 bases between the two ends. Germline V gene lookup returns CDR1 MDHEN and CDR2 SYDVKM. This CDR3 has 15 residues. CDR3 sequence reads: CASSLVSRHTDTQYF. CDR3 bases: TGTGCCAGCAGTTTAGTTTCACGACACACAGATACGCAGTATTTT.

The chain carries TRBV30 and TRBJ1-1; 7 bases map to TRBD1. Trimming at V came to 4 bases and at J to 0 bases, leaving 14 bases not matched to a gene. The CDR3 runs 17 residues. Germline CDR1 is GTSNPN and CDR2 is SVGIG (reference sequence). As DNA, the CDR3 is TGTGCCTGGACGATTGAGGGGGCAGGGCTGATGAACACTGAAGCTTTCTTT. Translation: CAWTIEGAGLMNTEAFF.

In DNA form, the CDR3 reads TGTGCCAGCAGTTGGGACAGCATGAACACTGAAGCTTTCTTT. It encodes CASSWDSMNTEAFF. The chain has TRBV12-3 or TRBV12-4 and TRBJ1-1; 7 bases are a match to TRBD1. V was pared by 4 bases and J by 0 bases, with 2 bases of the junction left unmatched. The CDR3 extends over 14 amino acids.

The chain combines TRBV7-9 with TRBJ2-1; D not resolved. Germline V lookup: CDR1 SEHNR, CDR2 FQNEAQ (reference sequence). V dropped 0 bases and J dropped 4 bases, with 13 bases sitting between them. This CDR3 has 16 amino acids. The CDR3 bases are TGTGCCAGCAGCTTAGCGGTCCATTCGAGATACAATGAGCAGTTCTTC. Translating gives CASSLAVHSRYNEQFF.

This clonotype was detected ten times or more. The CDR3 nucleotides read TGTGCCAGTAGTCCAAGGGCGCGGATCGGCACAGATACGCAGTATTTT. Its protein product is CASSPRARIGTDTQYF. This chain uses TRBV19 with TRBJ2-3; D not certain. Trimming took 5 bases from V and 1 from J, leaving 16 bases between them. This CDR3 has 16 residues. CDR1 is LNHDA and CDR2 is SQIVND in the germline V gene (reference sequence).

This clonotype was picked up a small number of times. The J gene is TRBJ2-3, the V gene TRBV20-1, with 8 bases identical to TRBD2. Germline-derived CDR1 and CDR2 are DFQATT and SNEGSKA (reference sequence). The CDR3 runs to 14 residues. With 3 bases clipped from V and 2 bases from J, the junction kept 4 bases outside the gene matches. CDR3 nucleotide sequence: TGCAGTGCTAGCTCTGGACTAGCCACAGATACGCAGTATTTT. This gives the protein CSASSGLATDTQYF.

This clonotype came up many times. The rearrangement links TRBV10-2 to TRBJ2-7; 9 nucleotides match TRBD1. Trimming cost V 7 bases and J 6 bases; bases outside gene matches: 10. CDR1 is WSHSY, CDR2 SAAADI, per germline. The CDR3 length is 14 residues. In nucleotides, the CDR3 is TGCGCCAGCAACCCGGGACAGGGTGTAGGCGAGCAGTACTTC. As protein: CASNPGQGVGEQYF.

This clonotype appeared many times. This chain connects TRBV12-3 or TRBV12-4 to TRBJ1-4; perhaps TRBD1 as D (5 bases). Trimming cost V 6 bases and J 3 bases, with 11 bases left between them. This CDR3 contains 14 residues. Here the CDR3 DNA reads TGTGCCAGCAGCCGGAGAGGGGCTAATGAAAAACTGTTTTTT. This codes for CASSRRGANEKLFF.

This clonotype was found a few times. The chain has TRBV12-3 or TRBV12-4 and TRBJ1-2; possible D gene TRBD1, 6 bases. The CDR3 contains 15 residues. Trimming pared 5 bases from V and 1 base from J, leaving 14 bases between. This chain's CDR3 is CASSPGTRGNYGYTF. The CDR3 bases are TGTGCCAGCAGTCCCGGGACCAGGGGTAACTATGGCTACACCTTC.

This chain connects TRBV5-1 to TRBJ2-7; a possible D gene is TRBD2 (5 bases). The V gene lost 0 bases and the J gene lost 3 bases, with 22 bases spanning the gap. CDR1 is SGHRS and CDR2 is YFSETQ in the germline V gene. This CDR3 region has 18 residues. The CDR3 sequence: CASSLGAPATSSVYEQYF. The CDR3 DNA is TGCGCCAGCAGCTTGGGGGCCCCCGCTACTAGTTCGGTCTACGAGCAGTACTTC.

Many counts were recorded for this clonotype. The CDR3 region has the DNA TGCAGTGCCATTCCCCTAGAGGAGTCCTACAATGAGCAGTTCTTC. This gives the protein CSAIPLEESYNEQFF. The chain carries TRBV20-1 and TRBJ2-1; D is ambiguous. Germline V CDR1 and CDR2: DFQATT, SNEGSKA (reference sequence). Trimming shortened V by 6 bases and J by 1 base, and 16 bases separated the two germline ends. The CDR3 sequence is 15 residues long.

The CDR3 loop is CASSLDRGSEKLFF. The CDR3 nucleotides read TGCGCCAGCAGCTTGGACAGGGGATCGGAAAAACTGTTTTTT. The chain recombines TRBV5-1 with TRBJ1-4; TRBD1 matches 7 bases. The CDR3 runs 14 residues. CDR1 and CDR2 (germline): SGHRS, YFSETQ. Trimming cost V 0 bases and J 8 bases; bases outside gene matches: 4.